The 6 T cell receptor beta chains in this list originate from one sample, sequenced in a study of T-cell memory formation after mild COVID-19. TCRdb re-called the 5' RACE reads through MiXCR, storing one row per CDR3 protein. This table has more than 300,000 distinct CDR3 sequences, roughly 20% appearing once. Sequencing input: PBMCs or a T cell subset sorted from them (not recorded which). These receptors came from a young man who had mild COVID-19 (a few samples of this study predate the infection). Cell type and time point are not known.

The chain is built from TRBV7-9 and TRBJ1-6; D not certain. V lost 0 bases and J lost 7, with 7 bases in between. The CDR3 totals 14 residues. CDR1 SEHNR and CDR2 FQNEAQ come from the germline V gene (reference sequence). The CDR3 region is CASSLAAVNSPLHF. In nucleotides, the CDR3 is TGTGCCAGCAGCTTAGCGGCGGTGAATTCACCCCTCCACTTT.

This clonotype was seen a handful of times. The chain has TRBV19 and TRBJ2-7, with TRBD1 as a possible D gene (5 bases). V was clipped by 1 base and J by 0 bases, with 7 bases between them. Germline-derived CDR1 and CDR2 are LNHDA and SQIVND (reference sequence). The CDR3 is 14 residues long. Written as DNA, the CDR3 is TGTGCCAGTAGTATAGGACAGAGCTCCTACGAGCAGTACTTC. Protein sequence: CASSIGQSSYEQYF.

This CDR3 reads CASSLTDGAYEQYV. For the CDR3, the DNA is TGTGCCAGCAGCTTGACAGACGGGGCCTACGAGCAGTACGTC. V is TRBV7-6 and J is TRBJ2-7; the D call may be TRBD1 or TRBD2 (5 bases each). The length of the CDR3 is 14 residues. The germline gives CDR1 SGHVS, CDR2 FNYEAQ. Deletions cut 3 bases from V and 2 bases from J, with 11 bases between.

About this clonotype itself: Compared with germline, one end of the junction differs, possibly owing to a read error. CDR3 sequence (DNA): TGTGCCAGCAGTGAACCGGGCCCGGTCTTC. Translated: CASSEPGPVF. The chain employs TRBV6-1 and TRBJ1-2; no clear D. The germline CDR1 and CDR2 sequences are MNHNS and SASEGT. The CDR3 sequence is 10 residues long.

This clonotype was seen more than once but under ten times. The rearrangement uses TRBV7-3 and TRBJ2-3; 8 nucleotides match TRBD1. From germline, CDR1 is SGHTA and CDR2 FQGTGA. This CDR3 has 15 amino acids. Trimming removed 3 bases from V and 2 bases from J; junction bases left unmatched: 4. Written as DNA, the CDR3 is TGTGCCAGCAGCTTCAGGGGGCGCGTCACAGATACGCAGTATTTT. Its protein is CASSFRGRVTDTQYF. Supplemented by reference TRBV7-3 and TRBJ2-3, the full variable domain reads GAGVSQTPSNKVTEKGKYVELRCDPISGHTALYWYRQSLGQGPEFLIYFQGTGAADDSGLPNDRFFAVRPEGSVSTLKIQRTERGDSAVYLCASSFRGRVTDTQYFGPGTRLTVL.

This clonotype was seen more than once but under ten times. The gene calls are TRBV12-3 or TRBV12-4 and TRBJ2-2, with no clear D. V shed 5 bases and J shed 0 bases, with 7 bases lying between them. CDR3 size: 14 residues. For the CDR3, the DNA is TGTGCCAGCAGTGAGCAGTCGAACACCGGGGAGCTGTTTTTT. It codes for CASSEQSNTGELFF.